This TCR beta chain emerged from a study of beta chain features in type 1 diabetes. Every sorted population was more than 95% pure. Remarks on this clone: Its antigen is not known.

Broader study findings: Shorter TCRB CDR3s, moderately but significantly so, marked every one of the four CD4+ subsets in Type 1 diabetes patients. Type 1 diabetes patients had fewer VDJ junction insertions and more deletions.

The sequenced template was cDNA made from the entire isolated RNA. Clones were read by immunoSEQ multiplex PCR, and TCRdb kept only the in-frame ones, dropping some. The table shows under 450,000 clones, with approximately 15% occurring only once. The CDR3 covers 15 residues. The V end lost 2 bases, the J end lost 1 base, and 8 bases lay between the germline ends. Germline-derived CDR1 and CDR2 are MNHEY and SVGAGI. Sample: naive CD4+ T cells from blood. This receptor was identified in a man aged 25 to 40 in good health. The rearrangement joins TRBV6-5 to TRBJ2-2; D gene uncertain. Here the CDR3 reads CASSYRRQNTGELFF. Written as DNA, the CDR3 is TGTGCCAGCAGTTACCGTAGGCAGAACACCGGGGAGCTGTTTTTT.